This entry features one T cell receptor (beta chain) sequence. The data were obtained in a study of blood T cell repertoires in COVID-19. CDR3 length: 12 residues. V dropped 7 bases and J dropped 6 bases, with 13 bases sitting between them. Only in-frame clones appear in the TCRdb table, and some are missing; sequencing was by immunoSEQ multiplex PCR. This sample has 80,000 to 100,000 clones, with approximately 80% found just once. The chain joins TRBV12-3 or TRBV12-4 to TRBJ2-7; D possibly corresponds to TRBD2 (6 bases). Sequencing was carried out using peripheral blood. The clonotype originates from a woman between 65 and 79 years old with acute or convalescent COVID-19. For the CDR3, the DNA is TGTGCCAGCACAACGGGACTTCTCGAGCAGTACTTC. Its translation: CASTTGLLEQYF.